What follows describes a single T cell receptor (beta chain). The PCR ran on 60 Vbeta and 13 Jbeta primers. Sequencing used immunoSEQ multiplex PCR; TCRdb keeps in-frame clones, though not all of them. The sample lists 120,000 or so clones; approximately 79% were seen once. CDR1 and CDR2 (germline): SNHLY, FYNNEI. V lost 6 bases and J lost 5, with 9 bases in between. The CDR3 covers 12 residues. The record originates from a study of cytomegalovirus exposure and HLA in healthy donors. Material: PBMCs. V usage is TRBV2 and J usage is TRBJ2-3, with a weak D call TRBD2 (6 bases). This clonotype was obtained from a man aged 25-45 years in good health and CMV-seropositive. The CDR3 DNA follows: TGTGCCAGCAGATACGGGGGAGATACGCAGTATTTT. It encodes CASRYGGDTQYF.